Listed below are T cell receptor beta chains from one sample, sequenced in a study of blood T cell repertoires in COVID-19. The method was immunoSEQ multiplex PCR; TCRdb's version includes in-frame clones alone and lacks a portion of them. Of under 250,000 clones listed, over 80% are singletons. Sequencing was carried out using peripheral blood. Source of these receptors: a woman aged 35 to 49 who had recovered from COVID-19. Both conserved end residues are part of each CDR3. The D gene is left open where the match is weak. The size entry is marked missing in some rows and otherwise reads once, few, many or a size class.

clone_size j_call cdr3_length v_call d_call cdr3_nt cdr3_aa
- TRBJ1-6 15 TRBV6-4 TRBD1 TGTGCCAGCCAGGTCCGGGACAGGGGAGATTCACCCCTCCACTTT CASQVRDRGDSPLHF
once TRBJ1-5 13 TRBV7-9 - TGTGCCAGCAGCCCCACAGGGTTTGAGCCCCAGCATTTT CASSPTGFEPQHF
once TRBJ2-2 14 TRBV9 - TGTGCCAGCAGCGTAGTACTTAACACCGGGGAGCTGTTTTTT CASSVVLNTGELFF
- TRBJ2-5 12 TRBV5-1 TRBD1 TGCGCCAGCGGACAGGGGGGAGAGACCCAGTACTTC CASGQGGETQYF
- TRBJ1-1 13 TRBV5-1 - TGCGCCAGCACCGACAGCATGAACACTGAAGCTTTCTTT CASTDSMNTEAFF
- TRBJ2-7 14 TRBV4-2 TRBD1 TGTGCCAGCAGCCCCGAAAACACAGGGGTCGAGCAGTACTTC CASSPENTGVEQYF
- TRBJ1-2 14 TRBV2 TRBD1 TGTGCCAGCAGTGACAGGACAGGGGCTTATGGCTACACCTTC CASSDRTGAYGYTF
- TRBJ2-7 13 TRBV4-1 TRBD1 TGCGCCAGCAGCTGGACAGGGTCCTACGAGCAGTACTTC CASSWTGSYEQYF
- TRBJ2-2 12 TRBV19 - TGTGCCAGTAGTACCTCGGGGGGGGAGCTGTTTTTT CASSTSGGELFF
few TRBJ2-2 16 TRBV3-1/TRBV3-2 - TGTGCCAGCAGCCAAGAGGTCAGGGCTCCCACCGGGGAGCTGTTTTTT CASSQEVRAPTGELFF
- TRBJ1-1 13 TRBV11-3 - TGTGCCAGCAGCTTGAGGGAGAACACTGAAGCTTTCTTT CASSLRENTEAFF
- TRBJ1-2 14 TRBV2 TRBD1 TGTGCCAGCAGTGAAAGGGGGCGCGTCTATGGCTACACCTTC CASSERGRVYGYTF
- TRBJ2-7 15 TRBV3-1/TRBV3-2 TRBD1 TGTGCCAGCAGCCAAGGCGGAGACAGGGGGCACGAGCAGTACTTC CASSQGGDRGHEQYF
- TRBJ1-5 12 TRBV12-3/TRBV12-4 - TGTGCCAGCAGTTTTAGCCATCAGCCCCAGCATTTT CASSFSHQPQHF
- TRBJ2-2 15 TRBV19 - TGTGCCAGTAGTATCAGGGGTTTGGACACCGGGGAGCTGTTTTTT CASSIRGLDTGELFF
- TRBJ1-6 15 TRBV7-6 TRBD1 TGTGCCAGCAGCCCCAGGGACAGGGGAAATTCACCCCTCCACTTT CASSPRDRGNSPLHF
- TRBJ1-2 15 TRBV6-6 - TGTGCCAGCAGTTACTACCCGGGGGGAAACTATGGCTACACCTTC CASSYYPGGNYGYTF
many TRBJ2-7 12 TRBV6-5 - TGTGCCACCTTCCGGGACACCTACGAGCAGTACTTC CATFRDTYEQYF
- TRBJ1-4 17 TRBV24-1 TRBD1 TGTGCCACCAGTGATGTCCCCAGGGGGCTGGCTAATGAAAAACTGTTTTTT CATSDVPRGLANEKLFF
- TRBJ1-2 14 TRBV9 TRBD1 TGTGCCAGCACCTCGGATTCAGGGGGCTATGGCTACACCTTC CASTSDSGGYGYTF
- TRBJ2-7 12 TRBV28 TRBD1 TGTGCCAGCAGTTTGGACAGGGACGAGCAGTACTTC CASSLDRDEQYF
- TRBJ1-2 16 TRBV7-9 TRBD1 TGTGCCAGCGGGCCCGGGACAGGGGGCCTTAACTATGGCTACACCTTC CASGPGTGGLNYGYTF
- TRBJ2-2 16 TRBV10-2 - TGCGCCAGCAGTGAGTCCAGGGGTCGTGGCACCGGGGAGCTGTTTTTT CASSESRGRGTGELFF
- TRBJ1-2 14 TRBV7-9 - TGTGCCAGCAGCTACCCGAGCGCAAGCTATGGCTACACCTTC CASSYPSASYGYTF
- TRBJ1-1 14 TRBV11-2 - TGTGCCAGCAGCTTAGAGCTCTGGGCAACTGAAGCTTTCTTT CASSLELWATEAFF
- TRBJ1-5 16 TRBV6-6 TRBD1 TGTGCCAGCAGTTACAAACAGGGGCTGGGAGATCAGCCCCAGCATTTT CASSYKQGLGDQPQHF
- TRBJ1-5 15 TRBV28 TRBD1 TGTGCCAGCACCCAGGGGGTTTGGGACAATCAGCCCCAGCATTTT CASTQGVWDNQPQHF
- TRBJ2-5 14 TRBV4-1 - TGCGCCAGCAGCCTCGGAACAAGGAGAGAGACCCAGTACTTC CASSLGTRRETQYF
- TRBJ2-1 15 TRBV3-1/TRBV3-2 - TGTGCCAGCAGCCAAGGTCCGGGGGTGTACAATGAGCAGTTCTTC CASSQGPGVYNEQFF
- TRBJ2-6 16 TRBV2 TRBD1 TGTGCCGGCCAGGGGGTGCAAGACCCTGGGGCCAACGTCCTGACTTTC CAGQGVQDPGANVLTF
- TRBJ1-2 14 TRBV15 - TGTGCCACCAGCAGAGTTCAGGGGATCTATGGCTACACCTTC CATSRVQGIYGYTF
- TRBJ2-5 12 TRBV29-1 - TGCAGCGTAACACAGGGGACTGAGACCCAGTACTTC CSVTQGTETQYF
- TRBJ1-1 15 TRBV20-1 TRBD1 TGCAGTGCTAGTCGAGCCGACCGGGACAGGGGATTAGCTTTCTTT CSASRADRDRGLAFF
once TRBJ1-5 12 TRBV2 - TGTGCCAGCAGTGGGCCCCGTCAGCCCCAGCATTTT CASSGPRQPQHF
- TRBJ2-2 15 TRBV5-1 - TGCGCCAGCAGCTTGGGGACAGCCAACACCGGGGAGCTGTTTTTT CASSLGTANTGELFF
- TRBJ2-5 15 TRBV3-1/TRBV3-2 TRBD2 TGTGCCAGCAGCCACGATAGCGGGGGCTGGGAGACCCAGTACTTC CASSHDSGGWETQYF
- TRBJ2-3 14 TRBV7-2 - TGTGCCAGCAGCTTAGGGCTGCCAACAGATACGCAGTATTTT CASSLGLPTDTQYF